The sample holds many counts of the clone carrying this T cell receptor (beta chain). This specimen belongs to a study of spatial heterogeneity in lung cancer. Time point: blood at routine non-recurrence follow-up after resection. The length of the CDR3 is 15 residues. CDR1 is SGHTA, CDR2 FQGNSA, per germline. Between the trimmed V and J ends, which lost 0 bases and 0 bases, there was a span of 6 bases. TCRdb independently ran MiXCR on the 5' RACE reads; one entry per CDR3 protein. The sample has about 27,000 distinct CDR3 sequences; roughly 5.7% are singletons. The sequence derives from a female donor with early-stage non-small cell lung cancer. The source material was PBMCs, sampled at follow-up. The genes are TRBV7-2 and TRBJ1-5; D gene unclear. Here the CDR3 reads CASSLAANSNQPQHF. CDR3 nucleotide sequence: TGTGCCAGCAGCTTAGCGGCGAATAGCAATCAGCCCCAGCATTTT.